These 28 T cell receptor beta chains were all obtained from the same sample, sequenced in a study of CD8+ T cells in alopecia areata. Extracted from the samples, RNA was reverse transcribed into cDNA to serve as the sequencing template. The protocol was immunoSEQ multiplex PCR, while the TCRdb copy is restricted to in-frame clones and leaves out a portion. The sample carries approximately 150,000 clones, 50% to 60% recorded once. Sequencing was performed on CD4+ T cells sorted from blood. The receptors were sampled from a human donor in good health.

The V gene is TRBV10-3, the J gene TRBJ2-6; D remains ambiguous. CDR1 and CDR2 from the germline V gene are ENHRY and SYGVKD. Trimming pared 3 bases from V and 0 bases from J, leaving 3 bases between. The CDR3 extends over 14 amino acids. The CDR3 sequence is CAISDGSGANVLTF. CDR3 sequence (DNA): TGTGCCATCAGTGATGGCTCTGGGGCCAACGTCCTGACTTTC.

The rearrangement uses TRBV29-1 and TRBJ2-1; D tentatively fits TRBD1 or TRBD2 (5 bases each). Germline V lookup: CDR1 SQVTM, CDR2 ANQGSEA. The CDR3 has 14 residues. Trimming cost V 4 bases and J 0 bases, with 10 bases left between them. This CDR3 is CSVVRGVSYNEQFF. The CDR3, as DNA: TGCAGCGTTGTTCGAGGGGTCTCCTACAATGAGCAGTTCTTC.

The chain recombines TRBV30 with TRBJ1-4; the D is unclear. Germline V lookup: CDR1 GTSNPN, CDR2 SVGIG (reference sequence). This CDR3 is 13 amino acids long. Trimming shortened V by 8 bases and J by 2 bases, and 12 bases separated the two germline ends. The CDR3 reads CAGETATNEKLFF. The CDR3 DNA reads TGTGCCGGGGAAACAGCCACTAATGAAAAACTGTTTTTT.

This chain uses TRBV7-2 with TRBJ2-6; D may be TRBD1 or TRBD2 (5 bases each). This CDR3 is built from 18 residues. V gave up 1 base and J gave up 0 bases, with 13 bases separating them. Germline V lookup: CDR1 SGHTA, CDR2 FQGNSA. CDR3 amino acids: CASSLVGLGTSGANVLTF. The CDR3 bases are TGTGCCAGCAGCTTAGTCGGACTCGGGACCTCTGGGGCCAACGTCCTGACTTTC.

This clone showed up just a few times. The V call is TRBV27, the J call TRBJ2-7, with no clear D. This CDR3 comprises 15 residues. Deletions cut 8 bases from V and 7 bases from J, with 24 bases between. Germline V gives CDR1 MNHEY, CDR2 SMNVEV (reference sequence). CDR3 region: CASVSGRTPTREQYF. The CDR3 coding sequence is TGTGCCAGCGTTAGTGGAAGGACCCCTACTCGGGAGCAGTACTTC.

V usage is TRBV27 and J usage is TRBJ1-5, with D possibly matching TRBD1 (5 bases). This CDR3 is 15 amino acids long. Trimming removed 5 bases at V and 0 bases at J, with 11 bases between. Germline V gene data show CDR1 as MNHEY and CDR2 as SMNVEV (reference sequence). The DNA for the CDR3 is TGTGCCAGCAGTATCCCCCAGGGTAGCAATCAGCCCCAGCATTTT. Amino acids: CASSIPQGSNQPQHF.

This clone is classed as medium-sized. The chain joins TRBV29-1 to TRBJ2-7; 7 bases align to TRBD1. The CDR3 totals 12 residues. Germline lookup yields CDR1 SQVTM and CDR2 ANQGSEA. The V and J ends lost 6 bases and 6 bases, in that order; junction bases with no gene match: 8. CDR3 sequence: CSVTQGLGEQYF. The CDR3 DNA reads TGCAGCGTCACACAGGGGCTCGGCGAGCAGTACTTC.

This clone has just one count. This chain uses TRBV28 with TRBJ1-1; TRBD1 matches 7 bases. CDR1 and CDR2 from the germline V gene are MDHEN and SYDVKM. The CDR3 is 15 residues long. V shed 1 base and J 3 bases; nucleotides not matched to a gene: 5. In DNA form, the CDR3 reads TGTGCCAGCAGTTTATTGACAGGGTGGTACACTGAAGCTTTCTTT. Its protein is CASSLLTGWYTEAFF.

As DNA, the CDR3 is TGCAGCGTCCACCCGGGGCAGATCTATGGCTACACCTTC. Protein sequence: CSVHPGQIYGYTF. This rearrangement joins TRBV29-1 to TRBJ1-2; D might be TRBD1 (5 bases). Germline values: CDR1 SQVTM, CDR2 ANQGSEA. Trimming cost V 6 bases and J 4 bases, with 15 bases left between them. The CDR3 runs 13 residues.

Worth noting for this clone: This CDR3 is also generated by other DNA sequences in the sample. This sequence joins TRBV10-3 and TRBJ2-5; a weak D match, TRBD2 (6 bases). CDR3 length: 12 residues. V was clipped by 6 bases and J by 2 bases, with 7 bases between them. Germline values: CDR1 ENHRY, CDR2 SYGVKD. DNA of the CDR3: TGTGCCATCAGCAGCGGGCAAGAGACCCAGTACTTC. Its protein is CAISSGQETQYF.

This chain connects TRBV29-1 to TRBJ2-7; D not resolved. Germline-derived CDR1 and CDR2 are SQVTM and ANQGSEA. The V gene lost 3 bases and the J gene lost 6 bases, with 12 bases spanning the gap. CDR3 length: 12 amino acids. Written as DNA, the CDR3 is TGCAGCGTTGATATGGGTTGGGGCGAGCAGTACTTC. Amino acid sequence: CSVDMGWGEQYF.

This clone was found a few times. The same CDR3 is also encoded by other DNA sequences in this sample. The rearrangement joins TRBV29-1 to TRBJ2-3; no firm D call. The CDR3 is made up of 11 amino acids. The germline CDR1 and CDR2 sequences are SQVTM and ANQGSEA. Trimming took off 3 bases at V and 3 bases at J, with 4 bases between the two ends. CDR3 sequence: CSVDRTDTQYF. Written as DNA, the CDR3 is TGCAGCGTTGACCGGACAGATACGCAGTATTTT.

The rearrangement joins TRBV18 to TRBJ2-3, with 8 bases matching TRBD1. J gave up 2 bases and V 1 base, and 2 bases lay outside the gene matches. Germline CDR1 and CDR2: KGHSH and LQKENI. This CDR3 is 15 amino acids long. Here the CDR3 reads CASSPRTGTTDTQYF. The DNA for the CDR3 is TGTGCCAGCTCACCACGGACAGGGACCACAGATACGCAGTATTTT.

The chain joins TRBV5-6 to TRBJ1-2, with a possible D match to TRBD1 (6 bases). Trimming took off 2 bases at V and 2 bases at J, with 13 bases between the two ends. This CDR3 contains 15 residues. Germline V gene data show CDR1 as SGHDT and CDR2 as YYEEEE. The CDR3 DNA sequence: TGTGCCAGCAGCTTCCGCCCTACAGGGAACTATGGCTACACCTTC. It is translated as CASSFRPTGNYGYTF. Combining the CDR3 with reference TRBV5-6 and TRBJ1-2 gives the whole variable domain DAGVTQSPTHLIKTRGQQVTLRCSPKSGHDTVSWYQQALGQGPQFIFQYYEEEERQRGNFPDRFSGHQFPNYSSELNVNALLLGDSALYLCASSFRPTGNYGYTFGSGTRLTVV.

V gene TRBV29-1 combines with J gene TRBJ2-7; TRBD1 is a possible D gene (5 bases). The CDR3 runs 12 residues. Trimming removed 4 bases from V and 6 bases from J, with 13 bases in between. Germline V gives CDR1 SQVTM, CDR2 ANQGSEA. CDR3: CSVGQGSREQYF. In DNA, the CDR3 is TGCAGCGTTGGTCAGGGTTCGCGCGAGCAGTACTTC.

Worth noting for this clone: One end of the junction fails to match germline, which may point to a read error. This chain uses TRBV30 with TRBJ2-3; D uncertain. The CDR3 has 15 amino acids. Germline V gene lookup returns CDR1 GTSNPN and CDR2 SVGIG (reference sequence). CDR3 protein: CAWSKVGPSTDTQYF. DNA for the CDR3: TGTGCCTGGAGTAAGGTCGGGCCTTCCACAGATACACAGTATTTT.

This clone was counted between two and nine times. J is TRBJ2-3 and V is TRBV18; perhaps TRBD2 as D (5 bases). The CDR3 totals 13 residues. V was trimmed by 4 bases and J by 3 bases, leaving 8 bases between them. Germline V gives CDR1 KGHSH, CDR2 LQKENI. CDR3 DNA: TGTGCCAGCTCACTAGCGTTGACAGATACGCAGTATTTT. Translated: CASSLALTDTQYF.

This clone was picked up a small number of times. The CDR3 bases are TGTGCCAGCACCCCACAGGGGGCGCAAGGGGAAGCTTTCTTT. It translates to CASTPQGAQGEAFF. This chain joins TRBV2 and TRBJ1-1, with TRBD1 matching over 9 bases. Germline-derived CDR1 and CDR2 are SNHLY and FYNNEI. The CDR3 spans 14 residues. After removal of 7 bases from V and 8 bases from J, the junction contained 11 bases not matched to a gene. The whole variable domain, remainder taken from reference TRBV2 and TRBJ1-1, is EPEVTQTPSHQVTQMGQEVILRCVPISNHLYFYWYRQILGQKVEFLVSFYNNEISEKSEIFDDQFSVERPDGSNFTLKIRSTKLEDSAMYFCASTPQGAQGEAFFGQGTRLTVV.

The chain uses TRBV2 and TRBJ2-5; D ambiguous. Between the trimmed V and J ends, which lost 2 bases and 3 bases, there was a span of 10 bases. The CDR3 is 14 residues long. The germline V gene encodes CDR1 SNHLY and CDR2 FYNNEI. The CDR3 loop reads CASSEMSAEETQYF. The CDR3 DNA sequence: TGTGCCAGCAGTGAAATGTCAGCCGAAGAGACCCAGTACTTC.

The V and J genes are TRBV12-5 and TRBJ1-1; a possible D gene is TRBD1 (6 bases). V gave up 10 bases and J gave up 4 bases, with 19 bases separating them. The CDR3 runs to 14 residues. Germline V CDR1 and CDR2: LGHNT, FRNRAP. CDR3 sequence (DNA): TGTGCTACTCGAGGCCCAGGGGACGGCACTGAAGCTTTCTTT. This encodes CATRGPGDGTEAFF.

The rearrangement joins TRBV4-2 to TRBJ1-5, with D perhaps TRBD1 (5 bases). There are 14 residues in the CDR3. V dropped 2 bases and J dropped 6 bases, with 11 bases sitting between them. The V gene's germline CDR1 is LGHNA and CDR2 YNFKEQ. The CDR3 loop is CASSQQGGGQPQHF. As DNA, the CDR3 is TGTGCCAGCAGCCAACAGGGTGGGGGTCAGCCCCAGCATTTT.

The chain uses TRBV2 and TRBJ1-5; TRBD1 aligns across 11 bases. The V gene's germline CDR1 is SNHLY and CDR2 FYNNEI. The CDR3 is made up of 21 amino acids. The V and J ends lost 4 bases and 0 bases, in that order; junction bases with no gene match: 17. CDR3 in amino acids: CASSVRGSGTGGTLSNQPQHF. The CDR3 coding sequence is TGTGCCAGCAGTGTAAGAGGTTCCGGGACAGGGGGAACCCTTAGCAATCAGCCCCAGCATTTT.

This clone was recorded once. This rearrangement joins TRBV6-5 to TRBJ2-7; 9 bases line up with TRBD2. Per the germline V gene, CDR1 is MNHEY and CDR2 is SVGAGI. Trimming at V came to 11 bases and at J to 7 bases, leaving 12 bases not matched to a gene. The CDR3 length is 13 residues. CDR3 loop: CAAGGDSDGEQYF. CDR3 bases: TGTGCCGCGGGGGGGGACAGCGACGGAGAGCAGTACTTC.

This clone has only a few counts. The gene calls are TRBV7-9 and TRBJ1-5, with D hard to call. The length of the CDR3 is 14 residues. The germline CDR1 and CDR2 sequences are SEHNR and FQNEAQ (reference sequence). Between the trimmed V and J ends, which lost 0 bases and 4 bases, there was a span of 7 bases. The DNA for the CDR3 is TGTGCCAGCAGCTTAGCTACGGGGAATCAGCCCCAGCATTTT. Translating gives CASSLATGNQPQHF.

The V gene is TRBV29-1, the J gene TRBJ1-3; D ambiguous. CDR1 and CDR2 (germline): SQVTM, ANQGSEA. The V and J ends lost 7 bases and 0 bases respectively, with 13 bases between them. This CDR3 has 14 amino acids. This CDR3 is CSGLGTLSGNTIYF. CDR3 in DNA: TGCAGCGGTCTAGGCACCCTCTCTGGAAACACCATATATTTT.

The rearrangement links TRBV5-8 to TRBJ1-5; no firm D call. Germline V gene sequence: CDR1 SGHTS, CDR2 YDEGEE. Trimming removed 0 bases from V and 7 bases from J, with 8 bases in between. The CDR3 spans 13 residues. CDR3 sequence reads: CASSLDPSQPQHF. The CDR3 DNA reads TGTGCCAGCAGCTTGGATCCCAGCCAGCCCCAGCATTTT.

This clone was observed a few times. V gene TRBV23-1 combines with J gene TRBJ1-2, with no clear D. TRBV23-1 counts as an open reading frame of uncertain function. This CDR3 is 17 amino acids long. Trimming took 0 bases from V and 4 from J, leaving 18 bases between them. The CDR3 protein is CASSQSSDCGQPYGYTF. In nucleotides, the CDR3 is TGCGCCAGCAGTCAATCGTCCGACTGTGGGCAGCCCTATGGCTACACCTTC.

The CDR3 spells CASSLASKNTEAFF. In DNA form, the CDR3 reads TGCGCCAGCAGCTTGGCCTCAAAGAACACTGAAGCTTTCTTT. The V gene is TRBV5-1, the J gene TRBJ1-1; D not resolved. V was clipped by 0 bases and J by 1 base, with 7 bases between them. CDR3 length equals 14 residues. Per the germline V gene, CDR1 is SGHRS and CDR2 is YFSETQ. The whole variable domain, filled in from reference TRBV5-1 and TRBJ1-1, reads KAGVTQTPRYLIKTRGQQVTLSCSPISGHRSVSWYQQTPGQGLQFLFEYFSETQRNKGNFPGRFSGRQFSNSRSEMNVSTLELGDSALYLCASSLASKNTEAFFGQGTRLTVV.